This entry concerns a single TCR beta chain. What it recognizes is unknown. This sample is drawn from a study of CD8 T cells in ankylosing spondylitis. Molecular-barcoded quantitative 5'-RACE produced these TCR beta libraries. TCRdb independently ran MiXCR on the 5' RACE reads; one entry per CDR3 protein. Here the sample spans some 150,000 distinct CDR3 sequences, roughly 11% being singletons. The study, taken as a whole, reports: In reactive arthritis synovial fluid and blood, some motif variants had been reported before.

The CDR3 has 22 residues. Germline CDR1 reads SGHTA; CDR2 reads FQGNSA. Trimming shortened V by 1 base and J by 0 bases, and 28 bases separated the two germline ends. The TCR sequence derives from a female donor with ankylosing spondylitis or in good health (not recorded which). The material sequenced was blood, either unsorted or a sorted T cell fraction (not recorded which). The chain has TRBV7-2 and TRBJ2-1; D unclear. The DNA for the CDR3 is TGTGCCAGCAGCTTAGATCTTATTATTCCCTTAGGCGGTTCGAGCTCCTACAATGAGCAGTTCTTC. Translated: CASSLDLIIPLGGSSSYNEQFF.